The present T cell receptor (beta chain) was sequenced within a study of CD8 T cells in ankylosing spondylitis. Ten or more counts support this clonotype. As yet, its antigen is unknown. Using its own MiXCR run on the 5' RACE reads, TCRdb lists one record per CDR3 protein. Of about 220,000 distinct CDR3 sequences detected, more than 5.5% appear once; the ten largest clones hold approximately 15%. With 6 bases removed from V and 0 bases from J, the gap between germline ends came to 18 bases. This CDR3 spans 16 amino acids. The germline CDR1 and CDR2 sequences are MNHEY and SMNVEV (reference sequence). General observations from the study: Seemingly characteristic of ankylosing spondylitis blood was a TCR beta motif consisting of roughly 8 highly homologous variants. Earlier reports found some motif variants in synovial fluid and blood in reactive arthritis.

Sequenced: blood, either unsorted or a sorted T cell fraction (not recorded which). The V gene is TRBV27, the J gene TRBJ2-7; maybe TRBD2 (5 bases). The clonotype comes from a male donor with ankylosing spondylitis. Here the CDR3 DNA reads TGTGCCAGCAGCTCAAGCACCGGGATTCTCTCCTACGAGCAGTACTTC. Protein: CASSSSTGILSYEQYF.